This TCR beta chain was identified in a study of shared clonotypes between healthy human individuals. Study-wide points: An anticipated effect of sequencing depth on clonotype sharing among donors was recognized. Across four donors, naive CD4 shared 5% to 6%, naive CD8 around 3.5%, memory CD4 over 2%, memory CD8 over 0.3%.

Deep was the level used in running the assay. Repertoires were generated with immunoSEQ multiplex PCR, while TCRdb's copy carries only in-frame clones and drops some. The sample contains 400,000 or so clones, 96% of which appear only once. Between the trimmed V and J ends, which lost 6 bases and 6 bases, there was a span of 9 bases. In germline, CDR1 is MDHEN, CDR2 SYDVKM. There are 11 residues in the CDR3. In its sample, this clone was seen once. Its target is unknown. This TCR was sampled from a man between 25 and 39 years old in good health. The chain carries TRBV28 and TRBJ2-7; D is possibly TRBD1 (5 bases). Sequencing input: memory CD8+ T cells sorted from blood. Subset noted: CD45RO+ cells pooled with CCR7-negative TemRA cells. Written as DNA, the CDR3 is TGTGCCAGCAGGGGGCTTCGCGAGCAGTACTTC. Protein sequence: CASRGLREQYF. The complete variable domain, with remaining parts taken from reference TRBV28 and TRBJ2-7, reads DVKVTQSSRYLVKRTGEKVFLECVQDMDHENMFWYRQDPGLGLRLIYFSYDVKMKEKGDIPEGYSVSREKKERFSLILESASTNQTSMYLCASRGLREQYFGPGTRLTVT.